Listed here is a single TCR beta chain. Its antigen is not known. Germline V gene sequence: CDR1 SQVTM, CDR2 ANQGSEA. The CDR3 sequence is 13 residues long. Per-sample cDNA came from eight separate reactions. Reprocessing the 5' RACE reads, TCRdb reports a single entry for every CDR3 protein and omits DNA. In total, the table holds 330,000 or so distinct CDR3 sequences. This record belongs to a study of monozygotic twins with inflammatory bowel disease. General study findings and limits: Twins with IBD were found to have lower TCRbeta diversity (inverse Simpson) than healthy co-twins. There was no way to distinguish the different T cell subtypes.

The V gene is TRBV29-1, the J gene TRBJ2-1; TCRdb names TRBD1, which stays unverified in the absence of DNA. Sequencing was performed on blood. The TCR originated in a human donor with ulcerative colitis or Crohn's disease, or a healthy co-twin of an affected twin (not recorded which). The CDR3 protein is CSVTSGTRYEQFF.